Listed below are T cell receptor beta chains from one sample, sequenced in a study of neurological immune-mediated disorders. Each CDR3 protein is one row after TCRdb ran MiXCR on the 5' RACE reads. The sample consists of 70,000 to 90,000 distinct CDR3 sequences, 5% to 6.5% of them appearing once. Material: PBMCs. Source of these receptors: a woman in her sixties or seventies with multiple sclerosis. CDR3s include the opening cysteine and the closing phenylalanine or tryptophan. D genes are given only for firm matches. Not all rows give a size; the values are once, few, many and, for expanded clones, a class.

TRBJ2-2 TRBV3-1 - many TGTGCCAGCAGCCTAGGGACGGGGGACACCGGGGAGCTGTTTTTT CASSLGTGDTGELFF
TRBJ2-7 TRBV27 - many TGTGCCAGCAGTTTATCCCATACCACAGGGTCTCGCGAGCAGTACTTC CASSLSHTTGSREQYF
TRBJ2-2 TRBV7-2 - many TGTGCCAGCAGCTTTGTCACCGGGGAGCTGTTTTTT CASSFVTGELFF
TRBJ1-1 TRBV29-1 - many TGCAGCTCCCGGGACACCCTGCCAAACACTGAAGCTTTCTTT CSSRDTLPNTEAFF
TRBJ1-4 TRBV28 - many TGTGCCAGCAGTTACGACAGCAGAGGTGAAAAACTGTTTTTT CASSYDSRGEKLFF
TRBJ2-5 TRBV7-2 - few TGTGCCAGCAGCTTGGGAGTAGGCGAGGAGACCCAGTACTTC CASSLGVGEETQYF
TRBJ2-5 TRBV28 TRBD2 - TGTGCCAGCAAGACTAGCGGGGGGCAAGAGACCCGGTACTTC CASKTSGGQETRYF
TRBJ2-2 TRBV7-9 TRBD2 many TGTGCCAGCAGCGCCGGGACTAGCGGGGTTGCTGGGGAGCTGTTTTTT CASSAGTSGVAGELFF
TRBJ2-5 TRBV29-1 TRBD1 many TGCAGCGTTGAAGATTCGGGACAGGGGTCGGAGACCCAGTACTTC CSVEDSGQGSETQYF
TRBJ2-7 TRBV12-3/TRBV12-4 - - TGTGCCAGCGCGCTTGGGGGTAAGCAGTACTTC CASALGGKQYF
TRBJ2-7 TRBV7-9 - many TGTGCCAGCAGCTCGGACGTTCAGGTATCCTACGAGCAGTACTTC CASSSDVQVSYEQYF
TRBJ2-5 TRBV30 TRBD2 many TGTGCCTGGAGTGTACTTGCGGGGGGTGAGACCCAGTACTTC CAWSVLAGGETQYF
TRBJ1-1 TRBV24-1 - many TGTGCCACCAGCCCGGGGGGGTTTGGGACTGAAGCTTTCTTT CATSPGGFGTEAFF
TRBJ2-7 TRBV27 - few TGTGCCAGCAGTTTATTGGGGGGGCCCTCCTACGAGCAGTACTTC CASSLLGGPSYEQYF
TRBJ2-5 TRBV7-8 - many TGTGCCAGCAGCTACCGATCGACCTATGGAGAGACCCAGTACTTC CASSYRSTYGETQYF
TRBJ2-7 TRBV6-1 TRBD1 medium-sized TGTGCCAGCACTCGAACAGGGGATGGCTCCTACGAGCAGTACTTC CASTRTGDGSYEQYF
TRBJ2-3 TRBV5-1 TRBD2 many TGCGCCAGCAGACACCCTTCTGAGCGGGACGTCACAGATACGCAGTATTTT CASRHPSERDVTDTQYF